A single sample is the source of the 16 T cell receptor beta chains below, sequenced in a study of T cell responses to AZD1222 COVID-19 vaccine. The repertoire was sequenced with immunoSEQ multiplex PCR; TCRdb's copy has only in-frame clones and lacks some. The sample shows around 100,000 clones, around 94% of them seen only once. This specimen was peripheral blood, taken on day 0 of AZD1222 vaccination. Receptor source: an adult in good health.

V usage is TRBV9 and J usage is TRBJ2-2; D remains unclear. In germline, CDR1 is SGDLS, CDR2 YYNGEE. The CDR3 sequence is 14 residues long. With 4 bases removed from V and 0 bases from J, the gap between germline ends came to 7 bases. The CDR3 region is CASSPQTNTGELFF. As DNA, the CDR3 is TGTGCCAGCAGCCCGCAAACGAACACCGGGGAGCTGTTTTTT. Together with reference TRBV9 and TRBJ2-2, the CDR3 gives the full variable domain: DSGVTQTPKHLITATGQRVTLRCSPRSGDLSVYWYQQSLDQGLQFLIQYYNGEERAKGNILERFSAQQFPDLHSELNLSSLELGDSALYFCASSPQTNTGELFFGEGSRLTVL.

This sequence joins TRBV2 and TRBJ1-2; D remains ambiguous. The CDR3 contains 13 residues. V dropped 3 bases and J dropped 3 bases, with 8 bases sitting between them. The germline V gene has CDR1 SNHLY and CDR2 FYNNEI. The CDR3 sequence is CASSDPADYGYTF. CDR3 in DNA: TGTGCCAGCAGTGACCCAGCCGACTATGGCTACACCTTC.

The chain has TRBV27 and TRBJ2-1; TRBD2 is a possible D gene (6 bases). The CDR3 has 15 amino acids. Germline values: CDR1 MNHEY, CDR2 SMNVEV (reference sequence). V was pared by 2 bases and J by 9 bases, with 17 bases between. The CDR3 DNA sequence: TGTGCCAGCAGTTTAGCGGGACCCGACTTTAGTGAGCAGTTCTTC. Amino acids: CASSLAGPDFSEQFF.

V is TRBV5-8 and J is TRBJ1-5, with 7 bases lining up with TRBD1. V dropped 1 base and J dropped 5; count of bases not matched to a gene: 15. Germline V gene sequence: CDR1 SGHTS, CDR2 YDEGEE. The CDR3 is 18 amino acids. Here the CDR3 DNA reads TGTGCCAGCAGCTTGTTTTTCGGACTAGGGGGCGCGGATCAGCCCCAGCATTTT. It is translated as CASSLFFGLGGADQPQHF.

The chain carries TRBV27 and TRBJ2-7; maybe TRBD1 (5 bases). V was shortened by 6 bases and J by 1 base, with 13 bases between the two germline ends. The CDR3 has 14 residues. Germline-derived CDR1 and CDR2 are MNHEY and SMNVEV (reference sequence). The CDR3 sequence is CASSAGFGSYEQYF. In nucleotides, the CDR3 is TGTGCCAGCAGCGCAGGGTTCGGATCCTACGAGCAGTACTTC.

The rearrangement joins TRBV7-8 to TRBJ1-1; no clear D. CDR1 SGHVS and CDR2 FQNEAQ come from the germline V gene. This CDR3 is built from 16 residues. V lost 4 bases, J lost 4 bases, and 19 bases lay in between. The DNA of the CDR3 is TGTGCCAGCAGCTCCCCAATCCGGTTTGGTGGCACTGAAGCTTTCTTT. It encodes CASSSPIRFGGTEAFF.

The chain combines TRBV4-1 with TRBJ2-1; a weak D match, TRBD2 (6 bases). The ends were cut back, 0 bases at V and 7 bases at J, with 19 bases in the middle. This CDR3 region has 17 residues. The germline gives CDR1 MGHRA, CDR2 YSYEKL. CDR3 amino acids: CASSQEEPGLFRNEQFF. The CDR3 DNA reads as TGCGCCAGCAGCCAAGAGGAGCCGGGACTGTTCAGGAATGAGCAGTTCTTC.

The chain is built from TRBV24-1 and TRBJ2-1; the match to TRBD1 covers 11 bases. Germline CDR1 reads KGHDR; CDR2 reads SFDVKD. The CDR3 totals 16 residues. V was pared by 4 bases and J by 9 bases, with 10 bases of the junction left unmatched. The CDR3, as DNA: TGTGCCACCAGTGACATTCTAGGGACAGGGGGGATTGAGCAGTTCTTC. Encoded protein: CATSDILGTGGIEQFF.

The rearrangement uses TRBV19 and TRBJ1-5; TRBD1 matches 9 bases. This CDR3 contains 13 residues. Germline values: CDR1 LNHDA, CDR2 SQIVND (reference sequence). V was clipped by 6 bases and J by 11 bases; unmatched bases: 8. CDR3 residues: CASRSQGAHTQHF. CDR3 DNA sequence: TGTGCCAGTAGATCACAGGGGGCGCATACCCAGCATTTT.

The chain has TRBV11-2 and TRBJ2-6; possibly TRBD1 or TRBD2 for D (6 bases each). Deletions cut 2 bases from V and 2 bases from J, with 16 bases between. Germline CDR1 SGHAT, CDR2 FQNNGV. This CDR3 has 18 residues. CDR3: CASSLWSGANPGANVLTF. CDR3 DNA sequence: TGTGCCAGCAGCTTATGGTCGGGGGCGAACCCTGGGGCCAACGTCCTGACTTTC.

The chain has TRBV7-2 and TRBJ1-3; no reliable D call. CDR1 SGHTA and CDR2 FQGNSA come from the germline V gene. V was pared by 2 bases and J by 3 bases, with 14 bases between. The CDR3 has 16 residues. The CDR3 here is CASSLQDQRIGNTIYF. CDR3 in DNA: TGTGCCAGCAGCTTACAGGACCAGAGGATTGGAAACACCATATATTTT. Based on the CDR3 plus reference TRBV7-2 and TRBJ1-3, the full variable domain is GAGVSQSPSNKVTEKGKDVELRCDPISGHTALYWYRQSLGQGLEFLIYFQGNSAPDKSGLPSDRFSAERTGGSVSTLTIQRTQQEDSAVYLCASSLQDQRIGNTIYFGEGSWLTVV.

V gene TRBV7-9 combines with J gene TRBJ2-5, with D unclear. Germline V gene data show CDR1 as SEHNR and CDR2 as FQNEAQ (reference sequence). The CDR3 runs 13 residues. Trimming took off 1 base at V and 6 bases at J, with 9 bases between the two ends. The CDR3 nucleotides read TGTGCCAGCAGCTTAGGGGTAGGCAAGACCCAGTACTTC. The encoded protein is CASSLGVGKTQYF.

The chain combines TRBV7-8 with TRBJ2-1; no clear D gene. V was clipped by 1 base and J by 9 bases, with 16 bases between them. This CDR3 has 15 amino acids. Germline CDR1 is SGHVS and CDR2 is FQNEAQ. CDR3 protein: CASSLVFMRSTEQFF. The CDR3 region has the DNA TGTGCCAGCAGCTTAGTGTTCATGAGAAGTACTGAGCAGTTCTTC.

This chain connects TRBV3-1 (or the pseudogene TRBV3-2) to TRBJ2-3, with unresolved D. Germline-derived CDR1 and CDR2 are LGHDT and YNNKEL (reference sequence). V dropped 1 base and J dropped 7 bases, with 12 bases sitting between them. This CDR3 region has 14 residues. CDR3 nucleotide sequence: TGTGCCAGCAGCCAAGTCTCTCGGTTTAATACGCAGTATTTT. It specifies CASSQVSRFNTQYF.

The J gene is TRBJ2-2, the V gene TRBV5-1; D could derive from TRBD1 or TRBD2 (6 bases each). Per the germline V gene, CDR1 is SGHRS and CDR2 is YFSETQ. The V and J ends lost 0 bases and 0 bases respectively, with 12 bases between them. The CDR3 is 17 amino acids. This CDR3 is CASSLVFGGTNTGELFF. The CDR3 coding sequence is TGCGCCAGCAGCTTGGTATTCGGGGGCACGAACACCGGGGAGCTGTTTTTT.

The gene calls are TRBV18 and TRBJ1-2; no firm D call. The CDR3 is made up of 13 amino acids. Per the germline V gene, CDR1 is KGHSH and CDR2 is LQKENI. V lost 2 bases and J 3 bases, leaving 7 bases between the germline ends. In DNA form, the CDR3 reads TGTGCCAGCTCACCATCAGGCGACTATGGCTACACCTTC. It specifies CASSPSGDYGYTF.